This T cell receptor beta chain was documented in a study of control samples from healthy donors and cancer patients. The germline V gene encodes CDR1 MNHEY and CDR2 SVGEGT. The germline V and J ends were trimmed by 5 bases and 4 bases, with 18 bases remaining between them. The CDR3 has 15 amino acids. Repertoires were generated with immunoSEQ multiplex PCR, while TCRdb's copy carries only in-frame clones and drops some. The sample yields almost 90,000 clones, around nine tenths seen once. The source is a young man in good health. Specimen: blood. The chain is built from TRBV6-2 or TRBV6-3 and TRBJ2-7; either TRBD1 or TRBD2 may supply D (5 bases each). The CDR3 is CASSQPGPTRYEQYV. Written as DNA, the CDR3 is TGTGCCAGCAGTCAACCGGGACCCACTAGATACGAGCAGTACGTC.